The 9 T cell receptor beta chains reported below all come from one sample, sequenced in a study of cytotoxic CD8 clonotypes in ibrutinib-treated CLL. The protocol was immunoSEQ multiplex PCR, while the TCRdb copy is restricted to in-frame clones and leaves out a portion. The data show roughly 170,000 clones, less than 85% seen once. Sequencing was performed on PBMCs, taken after 24 months of ibrutinib treatment. These receptors were taken from a human donor with chronic lymphocytic leukemia.

The chain recombines TRBV5-1 with TRBJ2-3; D unclear. CDR1 is SGHRS, CDR2 YFSETQ, per germline. The CDR3 has 14 amino acids. Trimming pared 0 bases from V and 0 bases from J, leaving 5 bases between. The CDR3 protein is CASSLGPSTDTQYF. DNA for the CDR3: TGCGCCAGCAGCTTGGGGCCCAGCACAGATACGCAGTATTTT.

The gene calls are TRBV6-1 and TRBJ2-1, with D perhaps matching TRBD2 (5 bases). Germline V gene lookup returns CDR1 MNHNS and CDR2 SASEGT. With 6 bases removed from V and 4 bases from J, the gap between germline ends came to 16 bases. This CDR3 has 15 amino acids. The DNA of the CDR3 is TGTGCCAGCAGCCTAGATTTATCGGGGTACAATGAGCAGTTCTTC. This codes for CASSLDLSGYNEQFF.

This chain links TRBV18 with TRBJ2-1; no reliable D call. Per the germline V gene, CDR1 is KGHSH and CDR2 is LQKENI. With 4 bases removed from V and 7 bases from J, the gap between germline ends came to 17 bases. The CDR3 runs to 15 residues. CDR3 DNA: TGTGCCAGCTCACTCCGGTTGTCCGTTACTAATGAGCAGTTCTTC. Translation: CASSLRLSVTNEQFF.

The rearrangement uses TRBV7-9 and TRBJ1-2; 8 bases are a match to TRBD1. With 5 bases clipped from V and 7 bases from J, the junction kept 15 bases outside the gene matches. This CDR3 is 16 amino acids long. In germline, CDR1 is SEHNR, CDR2 FQNEAQ (reference sequence). CDR3 region: CASSPPRGQGARGYTF. The CDR3 nucleotides read TGTGCCAGCAGCCCCCCGCGCGGGCAGGGGGCGCGTGGCTACACCTTC.

The V call is TRBV28, the J call TRBJ2-7; 10 bases fit TRBD1. Germline V lookup: CDR1 MDHEN, CDR2 SYDVKM. V shed 8 bases, J shed 5 bases, and the junction held 12 bases outside the gene matches. There are 15 residues in the CDR3. The CDR3 here is CASLMGGQGLHEQYF. The CDR3 DNA reads TGTGCCAGCCTTATGGGGGGACAGGGGCTGCACGAGCAGTACTTC. Combining the CDR3 with reference TRBV28 and TRBJ2-7 gives the whole variable domain DVKVTQSSRYLVKRTGEKVFLECVQDMDHENMFWYRQDPGLGLRLIYFSYDVKMKEKGDIPEGYSVSREKKERFSLILESASTNQTSMYLCASLMGGQGLHEQYFGPGTRLTVT.

This sequence joins TRBV29-1 and TRBJ2-7; the D gene is possibly TRBD2 (5 bases). Germline V gives CDR1 SQVTM, CDR2 ANQGSEA. Trimming left V 4 bases short and J 2 bases short, with 9 bases between. This CDR3 has 12 amino acids. The CDR3 loop is CSVAGMAYEQYF. CDR3 bases: TGCAGCGTTGCCGGGATGGCCTACGAGCAGTACTTC.

This clone was detected a few times. Other DNA sequences in the same sample also yield this CDR3. This rearrangement joins TRBV30 to TRBJ1-5, with D unresolved. CDR1 and CDR2 from the germline V gene are GTSNPN and SVGIG (reference sequence). Trimming stripped 1 base from V and 2 bases from J, with 6 bases between. The CDR3 covers 13 residues. Here the CDR3 reads CAWSAGGNQPQHF. Here the CDR3 DNA reads TGTGCCTGGAGTGCCGGGGGCAATCAGCCCCAGCATTTT.

The CDR3 nucleotides read TGTGCCAGCATGACGAGGGAAGGCAATCAGCCCCAGCATTTT. Translation: CASMTREGNQPQHF. The rearrangement links TRBV2 to TRBJ1-5; no firm D call. Trimming shortened V by 7 bases and J by 2 bases, and 12 bases separated the two germline ends. Germline CDR1 reads SNHLY; CDR2 reads FYNNEI. The CDR3 has 14 amino acids.

The chain is built from TRBV10-2 and TRBJ1-5; D call uncertain. Trimming shortened V by 6 bases and J by 0 bases, and 15 bases separated the two germline ends. This CDR3 has 16 amino acids. Germline V gene lookup returns CDR1 WSHSY and CDR2 SAAADI. CDR3 in DNA: TGCGCCAGCAGGGGAAGTGGGATTTATAGCAATCAGCCCCAGCATTTT. Translated, it gives CASRGSGIYSNQPQHF.